This TCR beta chain derives from a study of T cell repertoires in ileal Crohn's disease. Study overall: Thiopurines (under 12) or anti-TNF agents (roughly 18) were given postoperatively to about half.

In this sample, this clone turned up once. Its antigen remains unknown. Trimming removed 3 bases from V and 0 bases from J; junction bases left unmatched: 2. Germline V gene lookup returns CDR1 SGHTA and CDR2 FQGTGA. This CDR3 spans 15 amino acids. Eligibility required adulthood, ileal or ileocolonic Crohn's disease and indicated ileocolonic resection. TCRdb keeps only in-frame clones here, not all; method: immunoSEQ multiplex PCR. Of about 3,500 clones in the sample, approximately 91% were seen once. General study results and limits: Active smokers at surgery had more clonal expansions than non-smokers.

The chain employs TRBV7-3 and TRBJ2-3; 8 nucleotides agree with TRBD1. The clonotype originates from an adult with Crohn's disease. Material for sequencing was ileal tissue. The CDR3 loop is CASSLGTGSTDTQYF. In nucleotides, the CDR3 is TGTGCCAGCAGCTTGGGGACAGGCAGCACAGATACGCAGTATTTT.